This T cell receptor beta chain was found in a study of CD8+ T cells in alopecia areata. This clone was seen more than once but under ten times. Germline lookup yields CDR1 LNHDA and CDR2 SQIVND (reference sequence). The CDR3 spans 15 residues. The ends lost 8 bases at V and 5 bases at J; junction bases unmatched: 12. Extracted RNA was reverse transcribed into cDNA, the sequencing template. This table comes from immunoSEQ multiplex PCR, and its TCRdb copy is limited to in-frame clones, with some not included. The table lists 130,000 to 150,000 clones, 51% of them singletons. This rearrangement joins TRBV19 to TRBJ1-5; 7 bases line up with TRBD1. The sequencing here drew on CD4+ T cells sorted from blood, taken at week 0. The clonotype was recovered from a human donor with alopecia areata. CDR3 in DNA: TGTGCCAGTGGTGTTACAGGGGCGAGTGATCAGCCCCAGCATTTT. Translated: CASGVTGASDQPQHF.